This passage covers 14 T cell receptor beta chains from one sample sequenced in a study of blood T cell repertoires in COVID-19. The method was immunoSEQ multiplex PCR; TCRdb's version includes in-frame clones alone and lacks a portion of them. The repertoire holds approximately 160,000 clones, over 80% seen once, with 8% to 9.5% in the top ten. Sequences were obtained from peripheral blood. The receptors derive from an elderly woman with active or convalescent COVID-19.

This clone was observed once. The genes are TRBV18 and TRBJ1-5; D not resolved. The CDR3 spans 13 residues. The V gene lost 3 bases and the J gene lost 9 bases, with 12 bases spanning the gap. In germline, CDR1 is KGHSH, CDR2 LQKENI. The CDR3 DNA is TGTGCCAGCTCACCTAGCGAGTCGGGGCCCCAGCATTTT. Translation gives CASSPSESGPQHF.

V usage is TRBV7-8 and J usage is TRBJ1-2; 9 bases align to TRBD1. This CDR3 has 14 residues. Per germline, CDR1 SGHVS and CDR2 FQNEAQ. Trimming cost V 6 bases and J 6 bases; bases outside gene matches: 8. CDR3 residues: CASSTSQGANGYTF. CDR3 nucleotide sequence: TGTGCCAGCAGTACTTCACAGGGGGCGAATGGCTACACCTTC.

The chain recombines TRBV7-8 with TRBJ1-4; tentatively, D is TRBD1 (5 bases). Looked up from germline, CDR1 is SGHVS and CDR2 is FQNEAQ. V was trimmed by 5 bases and J by 10 bases, leaving 17 bases between them. CDR3 size: 14 residues. CDR3 nucleotides: TGTGCCAGCAGCCCGCAGACAGACGTTGGAAAACTGTTTTTT. It codes for CASSPQTDVGKLFF.

The chain joins TRBV29-1 to TRBJ2-4, with a possible D match to TRBD1 (6 bases). The CDR3 has 14 amino acids. The V gene's germline CDR1 is SQVTM and CDR2 ANQGSEA. Deletions cut 6 bases from V and 2 bases from J, with 14 bases between. This CDR3 reads CSVRIGGSKNIQYF. DNA for the CDR3: TGCAGCGTGAGAATAGGGGGATCCAAAAACATTCAGTACTTC.

In its sample, this clone was seen once. Within the sample, other DNA sequences also encode this same CDR3. This chain connects TRBV15 to TRBJ1-2, with D unresolved. With 0 bases removed from V and 5 bases from J, the gap between germline ends came to 7 bases. This CDR3 comprises 13 residues. CDR1 is LNHNV and CDR2 is YYDKDF in the germline V gene (reference sequence). CDR3 in amino acids: CATSRDSQYGYTF. The CDR3 DNA follows: TGTGCCACCAGCAGAGATTCGCAGTATGGCTACACCTTC.

This clone was detected only a few times. The V and J genes are TRBV4-3 and TRBJ1-6; no reliable D call. Germline V gene lookup returns CDR1 LGHNA and CDR2 YSLEER. The germline V and J ends were trimmed by 2 bases and 7 bases, with 9 bases remaining between them. The CDR3 is 14 residues long. The DNA of the CDR3 is TGCGCCAGCAGCCAAACTCAAACGAATTCACCCCTCCACTTT. Encoded protein: CASSQTQTNSPLHF.

CDR3 protein: CASRTQTGGTEAFF. DNA of the CDR3: TGTGCCAGTAGAACCCAGACAGGGGGCACTGAAGCTTTCTTT. The rearrangement links TRBV19 to TRBJ1-1; TRBD1 agrees at 9 bases. Germline CDR1 is LNHDA and CDR2 is SQIVND (reference sequence). After removal of 6 bases from V and 4 bases from J, the junction contained 6 bases not matched to a gene. This CDR3 spans 14 amino acids.

There are a few counts of this clone. J is TRBJ2-3 and V is TRBV6-6; tentatively, D is TRBD2 (7 bases). The length of the CDR3 is 14 residues. The V gene lost 8 bases and the J gene lost 2 bases, with 14 bases spanning the gap. In germline, CDR1 is MNHNY, CDR2 SVGAGI (reference sequence). The CDR3 sequence is CASRRGGNTDTQYF. CDR3 sequence (DNA): TGTGCCAGCCGAAGGGGGGGGAACACAGATACGCAGTATTTT.

V gene TRBV6-6 combines with J gene TRBJ2-7; no definite D call. The CDR3 is 12 residues long. Germline V gene lookup returns CDR1 MNHNY and CDR2 SVGAGI (reference sequence). V lost 0 bases, J lost 4 bases, and 4 bases lay in between. The CDR3 spells CASSYSYYEQYF. In DNA, the CDR3 is TGTGCCAGCAGTTACTCCTATTACGAGCAGTACTTC.

This clone was observed a handful of times. The J gene is TRBJ2-7, the V gene TRBV7-2; D is perhaps TRBD1 (6 bases). Germline assignment: CDR1 SGHTA and CDR2 FQGNSA. This CDR3 is 16 amino acids long. Trimming pared 5 bases from V and 3 bases from J, leaving 20 bases between. CDR3 DNA: TGTGCCAGCAGCCCCTCTGGGGGACATCGTATCTACGAGCAGTACTTC. Protein product: CASSPSGGHRIYEQYF. The full variable domain, with the rest looked up from reference TRBV7-2 and TRBJ2-7, is GAGVSQSPSNKVTEKGKDVELRCDPISGHTALYWYRQSLGQGLEFLIYFQGNSAPDKSGLPSDRFSAERTGGSVSTLTIQRTQQEDSAVYLCASSPSGGHRIYEQYFGPGTRLTVT.

V gene TRBV6-6 combines with J gene TRBJ2-5; the D gene is possibly TRBD2 (5 bases). Trimming pared 11 bases from V and 3 bases from J, leaving 16 bases between. The CDR3 spans 13 residues. The germline V gene has CDR1 MNHNY and CDR2 SVGAGI (reference sequence). The CDR3 protein is CACRGQSKETQYF. In DNA form, the CDR3 reads TGTGCCTGTCGAGGGCAAAGTAAAGAGACCCAGTACTTC.

The chain carries TRBV18 and TRBJ2-5; D remains unclear. The germline CDR1 and CDR2 sequences are KGHSH and LQKENI. This CDR3 has 15 amino acids. Trimming cost V 0 bases and J 2 bases, with 10 bases left between them. This CDR3 is CASSPPVTKQETQYF. The CDR3 nucleotides read TGTGCCAGCTCACCACCGGTAACTAAACAAGAGACCCAGTACTTC.

The chain combines TRBV7-8 with TRBJ1-5; 7 bases line up with TRBD1. The CDR3 loop spans 15 amino acids. The V and J ends lost 5 bases and 0 bases, in that order; junction bases with no gene match: 4. The germline gives CDR1 SGHVS, CDR2 FQNEAQ. CDR3 sequence reads: CASSPGTDSNQPQHF. The CDR3 DNA reads as TGTGCCAGCAGCCCCGGGACAGATAGCAATCAGCCCCAGCATTTT.

The chain is built from TRBV29-1 and TRBJ2-2, with TRBD1 identical over 8 bases. The CDR3 is made up of 14 amino acids. Losses at the gene ends were 5 bases for V and 0 bases for J; bases not matched to a gene: 2. Germline lookup yields CDR1 SQVTM and CDR2 ANQGSEA. The CDR3 DNA follows: TGCAGCGTTCAGACAGGGGCGAACACCGGGGAGCTGTTTTTT. Translated, it gives CSVQTGANTGELFF.